This T cell receptor (beta chain) comes out of a study of blood T cell repertoires in COVID-19 (dated by TCRdb to the early 2020s). The study in broad terms: Samples covering the acute and convalescent phases of COVID-19 were provided by collaborators in the United States, Italy and Spain. The repertoires were released in a freely available public database intended as a resource for research on the immune response to SARS-CoV-2. Where available, HLA class I and class II types were obtained from metadata supplied by the sample provider rather than from assay-based typing. The material from the prospective study consisted of cDNA or gDNA derived from T cells, B-cell-depleted T cells, or PBMCs. A de-identified subject ID, COVID-19 status, age in years and sex were almost always included in the sample metadata. The samples were drawn from two sources: the first 160 participants of the ongoing ImmuneRACE study, and 950 to 1,500 subjects contributed by 6 global collaborators. Subjects who had been exposed to COVID-19, were actively infected with it, or had recovered from it provided the deeply sampled blood TCRbeta repertoires that made up the dataset.

TCRbeta CDR3 regions were amplified from genomic DNA by means of the immunoSEQ Assay, a bias-controlled multiplex PCR. Regarding the original processing steps: The number of nucleated cells in each sample was estimated by amplification of reference gene primers within the assay. To quantify the absolute abundance of each unique TCRbeta CDR3 rearrangement, sequence reads were collapsed and filtered. For each sample, productive Simpson clonality was calculated as the square root of Simpson's diversity index across productive rearrangements. TCRdb stores this immuneACCESS table with in-frame sequences only. Part of the clones is absent; in the studies checked, under half of the shortfall reflects unresolved V genes, and no reason is known for the rest. V and J calls and clone size are copied from that table; D and trimming were computed from the DNA. The sample records 90,000 to 100,000 clones, 65% to 85% of which are singletons. Jointly, the top ten make up about 10% of the sample.

Collaborating institutions collected whole blood in K2EDTA tubes following their own protocols. For TCRbeta analysis, collaborators shipped samples in one of three forms: frozen whole blood, isolated PBMCs, or DNA extracted from either of those sample types. Broad study findings and their caveats: Clinical and demographic metadata were provided uncurated, with the amount varying by source and participant.

In the case of this clone: No cognate antigen has been identified for it. Base qualities are missing; no much larger clone stands one base away.

From the cysteine up to the phenylalanine, the CDR3 has a length of 14 residues. Here the CDR3 DNA is all that survives: 42 bases in frame from base 1. V is reduced by 1 base and J by 4 bases, leaving a spacing of 10 bases between them. In the germline V gene (reference sequence), CDR1 corresponds to SEHNR and CDR2 to FQNEAQ. Sequenced: peripheral blood. The sequence is built from TRBV7-9 and TRBJ2-5, with TRBD1 perhaps the D gene, on 6 matching bases. This clonotype originated in a woman older than 75 with acute or convalescent COVID-19. The CDR3 in this case is CASSLDRVRETQYF. The DNA is as follows: TGTGCCAGCAGCTTAGACAGGGTGAGAGAGACCCAGTACTTC.